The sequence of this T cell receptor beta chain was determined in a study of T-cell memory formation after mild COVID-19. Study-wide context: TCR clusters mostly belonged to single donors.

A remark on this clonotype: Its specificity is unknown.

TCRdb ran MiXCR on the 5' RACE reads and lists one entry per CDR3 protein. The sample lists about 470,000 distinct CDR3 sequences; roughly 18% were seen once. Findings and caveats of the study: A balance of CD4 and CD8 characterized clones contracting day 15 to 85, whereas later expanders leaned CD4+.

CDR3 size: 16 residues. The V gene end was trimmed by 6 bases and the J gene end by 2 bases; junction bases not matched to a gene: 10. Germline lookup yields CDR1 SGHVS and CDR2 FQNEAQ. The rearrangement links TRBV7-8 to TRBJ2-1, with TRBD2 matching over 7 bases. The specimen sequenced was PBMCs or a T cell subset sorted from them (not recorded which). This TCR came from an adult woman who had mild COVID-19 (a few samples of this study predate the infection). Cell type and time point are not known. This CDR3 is CASSKSLAVPYNEQFF. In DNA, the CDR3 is TGTGCCAGCAGTAAAAGCCTAGCGGTTCCCTACAATGAGCAGTTCTTC.